The entry below describes one T cell receptor (beta chain). The record originates from a study of blood T cell repertoires in COVID-19. Overall study context: Samples of COVID-19 (acute and convalescent) were obtained from the United States, Italy and Spain.

Germline CDR1 reads SGHTA; CDR2 reads FQGNSA. The CDR3 length is 13 residues. The V gene lost 1 base and the J gene lost 4 bases, with 7 bases spanning the gap. Original data processing: Counts of nucleated cells, estimated from reference gene primer amplification, were obtained. Method: immunoSEQ multiplex PCR; TCRdb's copy keeps in-frame clones and lacks some. V and J calls and clone size are copied from that table; D and trimming were computed from the DNA. Altogether 84,000 or so clones are present, 70% to 90% being singletons, with the ten largest covering roughly 5.4%. The chain uses TRBV7-2 and TRBJ2-5; tentatively, D is TRBD2 (6 bases). The receptor was isolated from a man in his sixties with acute or convalescent COVID-19. The material sequenced was peripheral blood. The CDR3 sequence is CASSLGEVETQYF. CDR3 coding DNA: TGTGCCAGCAGCTTAGGGGAGGTAGAGACCCAGTACTTC. The full variable domain, completed using reference TRBV7-2 and TRBJ2-5, is GAGVSQSPSNKVTEKGKDVELRCDPISGHTALYWYRQSLGQGLEFLIYFQGNSAPDKSGLPSDRFSAERTGGSVSTLTIQRTQQEDSAVYLCASSLGEVETQYFGPGTRLLVL.